This T cell receptor (beta chain) was profiled in a study of cytomegalovirus exposure and HLA in healthy donors. V was clipped by 3 bases and J by 1 base, with 12 bases between them. In germline, CDR1 is MGHRA, CDR2 YSYEKL. This CDR3 is built from 15 residues. This PCR relied on a set of 60 Vbeta primers and 13 Jbeta primers. The protocol was immunoSEQ multiplex PCR, while the TCRdb copy is restricted to in-frame clones and leaves out a portion. Among around 120,000 clones listed, about 80% were seen once. This TCR derives from a boy aged 2-9 years in good health and CMV-seronegative. The chain combines TRBV4-1 with TRBJ1-1, with D maybe TRBD1 (5 bases). The sequenced material came from PBMCs. The CDR3: CASSHWGGENTEAFF. In DNA, the CDR3 is TGCGCCAGCAGCCACTGGGGGGGGGAGAACACTGAAGCTTTCTTT.